This is a list of T cell receptor beta chains from one sample in a study of blood T cell repertoires in COVID-19. Profiling relied on immunoSEQ multiplex PCR, and the TCRdb table lists in-frame clones only, not all of them. The sample lists about 120,000 clones; roughly 85% were seen once. The sample taken for sequencing was peripheral blood. The receptors derive from a man aged 80 or over with acute or convalescent COVID-19. CDR3s include the opening cysteine and the closing phenylalanine or tryptophan. D genes are given only for firm matches. Expanded clones get a size class; other rows say once, few or many, or leave the size out.

abundance	d_gene	v_gene	j_gene	CDR3nt	CDR3aa
once	TRBD1	TRBV11-2	TRBJ1-5	TGTGCCAGCAGCTTACGTTCCGGGACAGGGAGTCAGCCCCAGCATTTT	CASSLRSGTGSQPQHF
.	TRBD1	TRBV14	TRBJ1-3	TGTGCCAGCAGCCAAGATGCTCGCACAGGGGTTGGAAACACCATATATTTT	CASSQDARTGVGNTIYF
.	TRBD1	TRBV19	TRBJ1-5	TGTGCCAGTAAGGGACAGGGTTATCAGCCCCAGCATTTT	CASKGQGYQPQHF
.	.	TRBV7-2	TRBJ1-2	TGTGCCAGCAGCTTAGCCCTAGAGGATGGCTACACCTTC	CASSLALEDGYTF
.	TRBD1	TRBV4-1	TRBJ1-2	TGCGCCAGCAGCCAGGGACAGGGGGCTTTATCTAACTATGGCTACACCTTC	CASSQGQGALSNYGYTF
.	.	TRBV5-1	TRBJ1-3	TGCGCCAGCAGCAACACAGGAAACTCTGGAAACACCATATATTTT	CASSNTGNSGNTIYF
.	.	TRBV7-2	TRBJ2-3	TGTGCCAGCAGCTCAGCGGGCTGGGGCACAGATACGCAGTATTTT	CASSSAGWGTDTQYF
.	TRBD1	TRBV5-5	TRBJ2-7	TGTGCCAGCAGCTGGGGACAGGGGATCCACGAGCAGTACTTC	CASSWGQGIHEQYF
.	TRBD1	TRBV27	TRBJ2-7	TGTGCCAGCAGCCAGGGACAGATCTACGAGCAGTACTTC	CASSQGQIYEQYF
.	TRBD2	TRBV2	TRBJ2-2	TGTGCCAGCAGGCACTCCGGACTAGCGGGAGTGGAGCTGTTTTTT	CASRHSGLAGVELFF
.	TRBD1	TRBV5-4	TRBJ1-2	TGTGCCAGCAGCCCTGAATCCACAGGGGTGGTAGATGGCTACACCTTC	CASSPESTGVVDGYTF
.	TRBD1	TRBV9	TRBJ2-5	TGTGCCAGCAGCGTAGGGGACAGGGGGTGGGAGACCCAGTACTTC	CASSVGDRGWETQYF
.	TRBD2	TRBV4-1	TRBJ2-2	TGCGCCAGCAGCCAGGACCCGGGGGGGTCTACCGGGGAGCTGTTTTTT	CASSQDPGGSTGELFF
.	.	TRBV6-1	TRBJ1-2	TGTGCCAGCAGTGAATCCCTGTATGGCTACACCTTC	CASSESLYGYTF
.	.	TRBV10-2	TRBJ1-1	TGCGCCAGCAGTGATAGGGGGGGGAACACTGAAGCTTTCTTT	CASSDRGGNTEAFF
.	.	TRBV7-9	TRBJ1-1	TGTGCCAGCAGCTTCTGGGACACCGACACTGAAGCTTTCTTT	CASSFWDTDTEAFF
.	TRBD2	TRBV7-3	TRBJ2-1	TGTGCCAGCAGCTTAAGTCTAGCGGGAGGGCCTGAGTTCTTC	CASSLSLAGGPEFF
.	TRBD1	TRBV12-5	TRBJ2-7	TGTGCTAGTGGTGGACAGGGGGCCTACGAGCAGTACTTC	CASGGQGAYEQYF
.	.	TRBV29-1	TRBJ1-3	TGCAGCGTAGGCAGGGACACCTCTCTGGGAAACACCATATATTTT	CSVGRDTSLGNTIYF
.	.	TRBV10-2	TRBJ1-1	TGCGCCAGCAGTGACTCCCCGGGGGGGCGAGGAAGCTCCGGGACTTTCTTT	CASSDSPGGRGSSGTFF